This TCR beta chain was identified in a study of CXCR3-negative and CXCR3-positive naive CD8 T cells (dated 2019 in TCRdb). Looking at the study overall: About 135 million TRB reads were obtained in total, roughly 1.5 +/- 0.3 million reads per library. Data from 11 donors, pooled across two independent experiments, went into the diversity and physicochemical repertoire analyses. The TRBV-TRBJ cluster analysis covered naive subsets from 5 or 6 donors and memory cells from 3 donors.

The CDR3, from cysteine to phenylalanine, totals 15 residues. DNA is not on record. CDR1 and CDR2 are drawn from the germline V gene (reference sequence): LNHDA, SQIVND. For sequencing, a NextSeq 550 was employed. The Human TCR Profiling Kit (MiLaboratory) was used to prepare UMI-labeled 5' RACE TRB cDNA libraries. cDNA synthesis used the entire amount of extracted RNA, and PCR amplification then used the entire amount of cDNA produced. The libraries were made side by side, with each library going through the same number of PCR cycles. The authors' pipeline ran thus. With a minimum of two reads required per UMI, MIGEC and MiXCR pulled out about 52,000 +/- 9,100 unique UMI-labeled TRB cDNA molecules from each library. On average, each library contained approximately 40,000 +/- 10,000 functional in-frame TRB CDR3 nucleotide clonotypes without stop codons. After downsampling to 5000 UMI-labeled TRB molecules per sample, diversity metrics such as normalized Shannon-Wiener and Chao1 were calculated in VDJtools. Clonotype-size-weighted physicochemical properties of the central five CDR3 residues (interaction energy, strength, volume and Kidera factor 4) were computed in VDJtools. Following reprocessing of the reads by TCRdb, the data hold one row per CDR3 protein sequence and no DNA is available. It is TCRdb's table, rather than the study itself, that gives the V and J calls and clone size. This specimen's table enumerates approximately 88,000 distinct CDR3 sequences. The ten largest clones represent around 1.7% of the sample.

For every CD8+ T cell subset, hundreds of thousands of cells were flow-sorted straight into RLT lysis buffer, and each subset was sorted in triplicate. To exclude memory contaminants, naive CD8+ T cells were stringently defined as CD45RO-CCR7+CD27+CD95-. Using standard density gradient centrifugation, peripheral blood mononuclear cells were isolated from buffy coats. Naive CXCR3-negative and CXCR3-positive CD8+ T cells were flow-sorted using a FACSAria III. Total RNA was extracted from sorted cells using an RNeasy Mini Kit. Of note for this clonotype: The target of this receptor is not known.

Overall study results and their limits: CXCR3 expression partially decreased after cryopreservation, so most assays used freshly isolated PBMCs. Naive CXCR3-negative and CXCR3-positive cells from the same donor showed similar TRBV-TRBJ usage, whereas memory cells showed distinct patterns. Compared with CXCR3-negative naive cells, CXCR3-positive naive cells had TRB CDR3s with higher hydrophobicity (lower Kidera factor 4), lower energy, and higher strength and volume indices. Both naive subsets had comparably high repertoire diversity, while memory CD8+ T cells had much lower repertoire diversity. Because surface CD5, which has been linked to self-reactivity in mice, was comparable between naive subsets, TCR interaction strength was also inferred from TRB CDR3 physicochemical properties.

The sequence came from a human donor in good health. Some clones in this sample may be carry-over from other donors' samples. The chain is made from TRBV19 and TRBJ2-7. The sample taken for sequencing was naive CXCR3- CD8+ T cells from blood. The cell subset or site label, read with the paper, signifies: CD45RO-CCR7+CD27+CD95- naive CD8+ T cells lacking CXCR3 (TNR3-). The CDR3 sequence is CASSMLAGDAYEQYF.